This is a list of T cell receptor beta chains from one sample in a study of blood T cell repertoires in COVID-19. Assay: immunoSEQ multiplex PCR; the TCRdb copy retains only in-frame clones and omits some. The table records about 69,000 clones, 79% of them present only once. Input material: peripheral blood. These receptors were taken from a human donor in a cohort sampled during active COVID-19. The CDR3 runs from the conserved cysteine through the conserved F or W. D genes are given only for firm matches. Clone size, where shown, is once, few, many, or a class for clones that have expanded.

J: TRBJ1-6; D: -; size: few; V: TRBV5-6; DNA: TGTGCCAGCAGCTTCAGAGAATGGAGCTCCTATAATTCACCCCTCCACTTT; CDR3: CASSFREWSSYNSPLHF
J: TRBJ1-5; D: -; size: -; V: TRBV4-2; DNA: TGTGCCAGCAGCCAAGAATGGGGCTCAGGAGGGAATCAGCCCCAGCATTTT; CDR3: CASSQEWGSGGNQPQHF
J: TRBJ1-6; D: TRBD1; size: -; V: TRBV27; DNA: TGTGCCAGCAGTGGTGAGCCGGGACAGTCTACTCGGAGGGGTTCACCCCTCCACTTT; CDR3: CASSGEPGQSTRRGSPLHF
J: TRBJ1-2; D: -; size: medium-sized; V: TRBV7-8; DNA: TGTGCCAGCACCCTGGGCAGCTCCTTTAACTATGGCTACACCTTC; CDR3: CASTLGSSFNYGYTF
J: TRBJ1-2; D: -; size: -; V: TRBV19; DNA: TGTGCCAGCACGGGTATCTATGGCTACACCTTC; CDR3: CASTGIYGYTF
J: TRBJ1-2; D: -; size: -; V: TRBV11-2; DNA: TGTGCCAGCAGCCAATTTCCTATGGCAGTACTTAGCAACTATGGCTACACCTTC; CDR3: CASSQFPMAVLSNYGYTF
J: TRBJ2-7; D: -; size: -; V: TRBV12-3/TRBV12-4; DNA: TGTGCCAGCAGGCCCGATGGGTCGGCGGCCCCTTACTTC; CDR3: CASRPDGSAAPYF
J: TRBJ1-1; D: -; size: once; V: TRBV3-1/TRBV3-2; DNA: TGTGCCAGCAGGGGCGGGGTCGGAGCTTTCTTT; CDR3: CASRGGVGAFF
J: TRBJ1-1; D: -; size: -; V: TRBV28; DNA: TGTGCCAGCAGCTTACCTGGGCAATTGAACACTGAAGCTTTCTTT; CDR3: CASSLPGQLNTEAFF
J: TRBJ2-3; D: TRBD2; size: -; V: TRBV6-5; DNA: TGTGCCGGTCAGCGGGGGGGGAGCACAGATACGCAGTATTTT; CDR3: CAGQRGGSTDTQYF
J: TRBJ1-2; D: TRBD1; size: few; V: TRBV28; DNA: TGTGCCAGCACCTCGGACAGGGCCCCCTTTGGCTACACCTTC; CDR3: CASTSDRAPFGYTF
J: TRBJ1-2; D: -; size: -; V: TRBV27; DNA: TGTGCCAGCAGGAAAAGGGGGGGGACGGTTGGCTACACCTTC; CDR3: CASRKRGGTVGYTF
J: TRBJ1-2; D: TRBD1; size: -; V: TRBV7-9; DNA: TGTGCCAGCAGCCCCACTACAGGGGGTACTGGCTACACCTTC; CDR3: CASSPTTGGTGYTF
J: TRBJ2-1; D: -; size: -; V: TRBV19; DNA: TGTGCCAGTAGACGTTGGGGGGACTCCTACAATGAGCAGTTCTTC; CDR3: CASRRWGDSYNEQFF
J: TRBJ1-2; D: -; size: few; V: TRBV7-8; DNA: TGTGCCAGCAGCTTAGCTAGTGGCGGTCCCTATGGCTACACCTTC; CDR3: CASSLASGGPYGYTF
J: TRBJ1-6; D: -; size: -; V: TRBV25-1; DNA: TGTGCCAGCAGAGGGGCGGCCGAACCCCTCCACTTT; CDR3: CASRGAAEPLHF
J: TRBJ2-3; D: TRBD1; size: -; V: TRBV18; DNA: TGTGCCAGCTCGTGGGACAGACCAGATACGCAGTATTTT; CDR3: CASSWDRPDTQYF
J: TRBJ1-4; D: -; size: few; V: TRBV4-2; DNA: TGTGCCAGCAGCCAAGAGGGAGGACCCGATTGGGAAAAACTGTTTTTT; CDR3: CASSQEGGPDWEKLFF
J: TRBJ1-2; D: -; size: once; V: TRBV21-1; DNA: TGTGCCAGCAGCAAGGACATAGAGGCGAGCACAACCTCATGCTATGGCTACACCTTC; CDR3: CASSKDIEASTTSCYGYTF
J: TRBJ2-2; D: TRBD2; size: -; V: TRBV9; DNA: TGTGCCAGCAGCGTAGAGAGAGGACTAGCGGGATTAAACACCGGGGAGCTGTTTTTT; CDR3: CASSVERGLAGLNTGELFF
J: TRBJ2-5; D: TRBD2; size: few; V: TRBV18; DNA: TGTGCCAGCTCACCAAAACTAGCGGGAGAAGAGACCCAGTACTTC; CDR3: CASSPKLAGEETQYF
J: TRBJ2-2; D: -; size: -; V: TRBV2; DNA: TGTGCCAGCAGTGAAGCCCCGGCGGTCGGGGAGCTGTTTTTT; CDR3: CASSEAPAVGELFF
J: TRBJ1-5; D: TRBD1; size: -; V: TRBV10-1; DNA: TGCGCCAGCAGGCCGACAGGGGGAGTAGGGCAGCCCCAGCATTTT; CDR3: CASRPTGGVGQPQHF
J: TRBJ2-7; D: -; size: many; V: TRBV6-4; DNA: TGTGCCAGGCATCGGGACACGAAACCCTACGAGCAGTACTTC; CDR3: CARHRDTKPYEQYF
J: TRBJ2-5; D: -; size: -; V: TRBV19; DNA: TGTGCCAGTAGTAGGAGGGAGTACCAAGAGACCCAGTACTTC; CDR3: CASSRREYQETQYF
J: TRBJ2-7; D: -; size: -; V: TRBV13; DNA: TGTGCCAGCAGCCAAGACAGGGAGGCCTACGAGCAGTACTTC; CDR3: CASSQDREAYEQYF
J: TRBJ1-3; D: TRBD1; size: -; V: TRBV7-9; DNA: TGTGCCAGCAGCAACAGGGGAAGCTCTGGAAACACCATATATTTT; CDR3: CASSNRGSSGNTIYF
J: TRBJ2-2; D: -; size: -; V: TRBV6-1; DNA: TGTGCCAGCAGTGAAGCGCTCGGGAGCAACACCGGGGAGCTGTTTTTT; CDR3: CASSEALGSNTGELFF
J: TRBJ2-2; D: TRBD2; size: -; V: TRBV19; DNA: TGTGCCAGTAGCCAAGCGGGGGCCAACACCGGGGAGCTGTTTTTT; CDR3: CASSQAGANTGELFF
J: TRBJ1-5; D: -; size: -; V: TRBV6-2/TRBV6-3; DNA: TGTGCCAGCACCCCGGCGGCCGCGGGGCATCAGCCCCAGCATTTT; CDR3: CASTPAAAGHQPQHF
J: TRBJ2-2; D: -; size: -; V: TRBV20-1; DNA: TGCAGTATGCGGAACACCGGGGAGCTGTTTTTT; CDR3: CSMRNTGELFF
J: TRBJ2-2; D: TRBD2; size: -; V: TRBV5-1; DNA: TGCGCCAGCAGCTTGGCGGGAGGGCACACCGGGGAGCTGTTTTTT; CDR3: CASSLAGGHTGELFF
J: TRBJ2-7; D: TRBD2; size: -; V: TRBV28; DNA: TGTGCCAGCAGTTTATTTGGGGAGGGCTACGAGCAGTACTTC; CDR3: CASSLFGEGYEQYF
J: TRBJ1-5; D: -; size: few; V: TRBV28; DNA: TGTGCCAGCAGTTTAGGGGGGTTCGGCAATCAGCCCCAGCATTTT; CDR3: CASSLGGFGNQPQHF
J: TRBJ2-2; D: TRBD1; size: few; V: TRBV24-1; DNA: TGTGCCACCAGTGACCCCGGACAGGGTACCACCGGGGAGCTGTTTTTT; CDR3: CATSDPGQGTTGELFF
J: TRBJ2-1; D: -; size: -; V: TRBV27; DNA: TGTGCCAGCAGTTTAGCGGCTAGCGCGCGGAATGAGCAGTTCTTC; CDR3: CASSLAASARNEQFF
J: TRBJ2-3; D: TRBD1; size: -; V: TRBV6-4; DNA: TGTGCCAGCAGTGAGCAGGGGGGCACAGATACGCAGTATTTT; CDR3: CASSEQGGTDTQYF
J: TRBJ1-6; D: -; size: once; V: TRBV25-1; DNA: TGTGCCAGTCAGGGGTGGACCTATAATTCACCCCTCCACTTT; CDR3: CASQGWTYNSPLHF
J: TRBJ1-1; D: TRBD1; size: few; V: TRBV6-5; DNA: TGTGCCAGCAGTCGACAGGGGGCGCCCGGCACTGAAGCTTTCTTT; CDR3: CASSRQGAPGTEAFF
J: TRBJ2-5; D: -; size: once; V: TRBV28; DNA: TGTGCCAGCAGCCCTGACAGTTCGTCTAGAACCCAGTACTTC; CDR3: CASSPDSSSRTQYF
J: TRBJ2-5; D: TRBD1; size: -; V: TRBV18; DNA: TGTGCCAGCTCACCGGACAGGGTGACGAACAAAGAGACCCAGTACTTC; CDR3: CASSPDRVTNKETQYF
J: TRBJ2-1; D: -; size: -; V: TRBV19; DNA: TGTGCCTCCGAAGGGGGATACTACAATGAGCAGTTCTTC; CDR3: CASEGGYYNEQFF
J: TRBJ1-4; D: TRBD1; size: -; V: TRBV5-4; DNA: TGTGCCAGCAGCTCCTGGACAGGGCTGAGGGAAAAACTGTTTTTT; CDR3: CASSSWTGLREKLFF
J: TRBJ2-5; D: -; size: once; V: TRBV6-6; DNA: TGTGCCAGCGGTCCCGTCCAAGAGACCCAGTACTTC; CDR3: CASGPVQETQYF
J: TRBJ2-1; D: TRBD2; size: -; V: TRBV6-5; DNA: TGTGCCAGCAGTTTGACTAGCGGGAGCTACAATGAGCAGTTCTTC; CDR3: CASSLTSGSYNEQFF
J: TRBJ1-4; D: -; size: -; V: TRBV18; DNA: TGTGCCAGCTCCCTCCGAGGAACTAATGAAAAACTGTTTTTT; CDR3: CASSLRGTNEKLFF
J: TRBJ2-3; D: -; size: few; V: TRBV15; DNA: TGTGCCACCAGCAGAGAATTGGCAGCGGGCCAGTATTTT; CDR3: CATSRELAAGQYF
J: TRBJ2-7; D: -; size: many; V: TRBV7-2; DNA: TGTGCCAGCAGCCCCCATTTCTCGAAACACTACGAGCAGTACTTC; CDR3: CASSPHFSKHYEQYF
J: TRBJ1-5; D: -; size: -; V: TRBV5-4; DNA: TGTGCCAGCAGCTTGGGGGGCGGTAATCAGCCCCAGCATTTT; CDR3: CASSLGGGNQPQHF
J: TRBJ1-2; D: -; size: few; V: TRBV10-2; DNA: TGCGCCAGCATCAGAGGCTCGGGGGGCTACACCTTC; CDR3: CASIRGSGGYTF
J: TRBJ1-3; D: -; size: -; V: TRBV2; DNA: TGTGCCAGCAGTGAACGCCAGCCTAGCTCTGGAAACACCATATATTTT; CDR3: CASSERQPSSGNTIYF
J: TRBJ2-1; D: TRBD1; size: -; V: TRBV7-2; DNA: TGTGCCAGCAGCCCTGGGGACAGGGGTTATGAGCAGTTCTTC; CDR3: CASSPGDRGYEQFF
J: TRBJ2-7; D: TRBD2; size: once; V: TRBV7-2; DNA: TGTGCCAGCGGGAGACTAGCGGGAAACTACGAGCAGTACTTC; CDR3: CASGRLAGNYEQYF
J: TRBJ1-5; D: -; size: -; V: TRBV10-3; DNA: TGTGCCATCAGTGAGTCTTCCAGGGGCAATCAGCCCCAGCATTTT; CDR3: CAISESSRGNQPQHF
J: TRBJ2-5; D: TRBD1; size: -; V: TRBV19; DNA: TGTGCCAGTAGTAGGGACAGAGAGACCCAGTACTTC; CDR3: CASSRDRETQYF
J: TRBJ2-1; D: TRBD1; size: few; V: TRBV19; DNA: TGTGCCAGTAGTGCGCCCCTCGGGACAGGGGCTTACAATGAGCAGTTCTTC; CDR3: CASSAPLGTGAYNEQFF
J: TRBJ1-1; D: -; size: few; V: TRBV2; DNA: TGTGCCAGCAGGGATACAGCGAACACTGAAGCTTTCTTT; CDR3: CASRDTANTEAFF
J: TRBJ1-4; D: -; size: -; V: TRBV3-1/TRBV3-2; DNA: TGTGCCAGCAGCCAAGATTGGAGTGAAAAACTGTTTTTT; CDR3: CASSQDWSEKLFF
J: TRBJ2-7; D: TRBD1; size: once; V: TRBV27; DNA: TGTGCCAGCAGTTTTGTACAGGGGGCAGGCGAGCAGTACTTC; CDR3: CASSFVQGAGEQYF
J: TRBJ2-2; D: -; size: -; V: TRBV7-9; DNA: TGTGCCAGCAGCTTACTCGCGAACACCGGGGAGCTGTTTTTT; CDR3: CASSLLANTGELFF